This note documents a single TCR beta chain sequence. The data were taken from a study of cytomegalovirus exposure and HLA in healthy donors. The CDR3 is 16 amino acids. Germline CDR1 reads SGHNT; CDR2 reads YYREEE (reference sequence). V lost 4 bases and J lost 11; bases outside the gene matches: 19. With 60 Vbeta and 13 Jbeta primers, the PCR was carried out. Using immunoSEQ multiplex PCR, the repertoire was profiled, and TCRdb retains in-frame clones only, with some absent. The sample lists about 190,000 clones, 77% occurring once. The TCR was taken from a woman in her 30s in good health and CMV-seropositive. This rearrangement joins TRBV5-4 to TRBJ1-1, with TRBD1 matching over 8 bases. Input material: PBMCs. Here the CDR3 reads CASSPKKQGGKERAFF. The CDR3 DNA sequence: TGTGCCAGCAGCCCCAAAAAACAGGGGGGTAAGGAACGGGCTTTCTTT. The full variable domain, completed using reference TRBV5-4 and TRBJ1-1, is ETGVTQSPTHLIKTRGQQVTLRCSSQSGHNTVSWYQQALGQGPQFIFQYYREEENGRGNFPPRFSGLQFPNYSSELNVNALELDDSALYLCASSPKKQGGKERAFFGQGTRLTVV.